Listed below are T cell receptor beta chains from one sample, sequenced in a study of identical twins. TCRdb re-called the 5' RACE reads through MiXCR, storing one row per CDR3 protein. The data show some 200,000 distinct CDR3 sequences, around 6.8% seen once. This same sample was also taken into another study, of yellow fever vaccine responses in identical twins.

Sequencing was done on a sample of memory (CD45RO+) T cells sorted from blood. The receptors were sampled from a woman younger than 35 in good health. Each CDR3 is given with its conserved first and last residue.

V	J	CDR3
TRBV27	TRBJ2-1	CASFSAGGYNEQFF
TRBV29-1	TRBJ1-2	CSAVRQVDGYTF
TRBV2	TRBJ1-5	CASSPIGTDQPQHF
TRBV20-1	TRBJ1-2	CSAIGGSGYGYTF
TRBV20-1	TRBJ2-2	CSARVPGQGLFF
TRBV5-8	TRBJ2-7	CASSWGQGGEQYF
TRBV3-1	TRBJ1-2	CASSQGPNPSYTF
TRBV4-1	TRBJ2-7	CASSQPPRTGPNEQYF
TRBV2	TRBJ2-5	CASSHRLAGEETQYF
TRBV7-9	TRBJ2-3	CASSYGLAATDTQYF
TRBV11-2	TRBJ2-3	CASSLKGLSGRGTDTQYF
TRBV7-9	TRBJ2-3	CASSLGGIDTDTQYF
TRBV19	TRBJ2-1	CASSISYGGHSEQFF
TRBV5-6	TRBJ2-1	CASNGDRGDEQFF
TRBV6-5	TRBJ2-3	CASSSSRVGEDTQYF
TRBV7-2	TRBJ1-5	CASSLVADFSNQPQHF
TRBV28	TRBJ1-5	CASSTQGREQPQHF
TRBV5-1	TRBJ1-6	CASRGQENSPLHF
TRBV4-2	TRBJ2-1	CASSQSWGGASYNEQFF
TRBV6-1	TRBJ1-6	CASRGNRGNSPLHF
TRBV12-3/TRBV12-4	TRBJ1-6	CASSLVQYNSPLHF
TRBV28	TRBJ2-1	CASSLAGYATEQFF
TRBV12-3/TRBV12-4	TRBJ2-1	CASTWGTGRGEQFF
TRBV3-1	TRBJ1-4	CASSQVKGQNEKLFF
TRBV28	TRBJ1-3	CASSLAGTSGNTIYF
TRBV15	TRBJ1-5	CATSRARPGSQGQPQHF
TRBV20-1	TRBJ2-7	CSAREGSSLYEQYF
TRBV6-1	TRBJ1-1	CASRPGGGINTEAFF
TRBV3-1	TRBJ2-1	CASSPRTSGWSNEQFF
TRBV3-1	TRBJ2-1	CASSQSTGGYNEQFF
TRBV25-1	TRBJ2-5	CASSPRGTKETQYF
TRBV20-1	TRBJ1-5	CSASSGTGGHQPQHF
TRBV3-1	TRBJ2-7	CASSQGGVYEQYF
TRBV7-8	TRBJ1-5	CASSLASRVDQPQHF
TRBV15	TRBJ2-6	CATREGQGLKAGANVLTF
TRBV2	TRBJ2-1	CASPRSPGGMGQFF
TRBV5-4	TRBJ1-4	CASSLWAGTNEKLFF
TRBV7-9	TRBJ2-1	CASSLGGTGVYNEQFF
TRBV28	TRBJ1-2	CASSPDMRGDYTF
TRBV28	TRBJ2-3	CASSPSVGSGLIHTQYF
TRBV15	TRBJ1-6	CATNTGQYNSPLHF
TRBV3-1	TRBJ2-5	CASSQVASTIKETQYF
TRBV7-9	TRBJ1-4	CASSHRQGNEKLFF
TRBV7-9	TRBJ2-2	CASSVEGRDTGELFF
TRBV27	TRBJ1-2	CASSLLGGRDYGYTF
TRBV29-1	TRBJ1-2	CSVTALYDYTF
TRBV11-2	TRBJ1-1	CASSFIRHPPEAFF
TRBV7-9	TRBJ1-3	CASSYGTGGNTIYF
TRBV5-1	TRBJ1-1	CASSSPGLNTEAFF
TRBV20-1	TRBJ2-3	CSALGAGGPATDTQYF
TRBV19	TRBJ2-7	CASSPGGHSYEQYF
TRBV24-1	TRBJ2-2	CATSDFSGQGLFF
TRBV15	TRBJ1-4	CATSRLDREKLFF
TRBV14	TRBJ2-4	CASSQDGGTKNIQYF
TRBV4-3	TRBJ1-1	CASSQDSRSSKAFF